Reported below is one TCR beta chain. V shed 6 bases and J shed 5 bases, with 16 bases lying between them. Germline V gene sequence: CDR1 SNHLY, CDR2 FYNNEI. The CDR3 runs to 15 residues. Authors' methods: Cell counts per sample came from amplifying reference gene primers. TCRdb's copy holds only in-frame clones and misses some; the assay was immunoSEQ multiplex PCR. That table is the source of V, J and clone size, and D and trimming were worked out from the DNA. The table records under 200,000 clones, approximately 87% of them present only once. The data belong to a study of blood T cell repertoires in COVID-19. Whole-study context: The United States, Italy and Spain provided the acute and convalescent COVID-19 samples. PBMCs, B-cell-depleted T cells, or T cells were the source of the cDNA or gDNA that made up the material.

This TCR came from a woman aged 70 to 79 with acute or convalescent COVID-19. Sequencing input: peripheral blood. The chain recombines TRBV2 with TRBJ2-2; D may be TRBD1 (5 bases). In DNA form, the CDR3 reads TGTGCCAGCAGCCGGGTGGCAGGGTGGACCGGGGAGCTGTTTTTT. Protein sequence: CASSRVAGWTGELFF.